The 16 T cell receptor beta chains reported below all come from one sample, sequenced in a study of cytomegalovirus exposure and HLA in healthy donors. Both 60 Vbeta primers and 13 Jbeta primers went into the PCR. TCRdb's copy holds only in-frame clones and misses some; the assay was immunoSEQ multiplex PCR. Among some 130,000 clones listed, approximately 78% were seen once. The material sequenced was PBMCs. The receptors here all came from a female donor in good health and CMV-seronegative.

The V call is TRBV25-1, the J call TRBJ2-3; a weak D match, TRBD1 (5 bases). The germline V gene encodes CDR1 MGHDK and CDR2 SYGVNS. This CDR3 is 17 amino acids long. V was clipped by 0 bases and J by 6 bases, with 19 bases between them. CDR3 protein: CASSEYVGPLKGDTQYF. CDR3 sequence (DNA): TGTGCCAGCAGTGAATATGTCGGGCCTCTAAAGGGGGATACGCAGTATTTT.

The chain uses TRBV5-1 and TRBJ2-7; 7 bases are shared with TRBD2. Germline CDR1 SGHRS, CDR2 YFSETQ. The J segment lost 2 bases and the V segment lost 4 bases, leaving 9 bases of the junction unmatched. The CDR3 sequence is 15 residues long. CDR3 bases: TGCGCCAGCAGCGACGAGCGGGACCCTGCCTACGAGCAGTACTTC. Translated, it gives CASSDERDPAYEQYF.

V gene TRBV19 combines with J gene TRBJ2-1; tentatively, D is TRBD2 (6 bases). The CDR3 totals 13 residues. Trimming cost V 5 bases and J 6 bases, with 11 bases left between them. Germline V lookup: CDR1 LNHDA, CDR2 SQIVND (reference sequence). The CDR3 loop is CASSAGTVNEQFF. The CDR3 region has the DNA TGTGCCAGTAGTGCCGGGACTGTCAATGAGCAGTTCTTC.

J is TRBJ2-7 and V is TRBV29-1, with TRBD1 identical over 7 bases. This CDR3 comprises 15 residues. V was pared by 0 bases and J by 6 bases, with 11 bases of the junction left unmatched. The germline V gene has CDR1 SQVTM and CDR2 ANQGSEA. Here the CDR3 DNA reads TGCAGCGTTGAAGATCGAATGAGGGGGCTTAGCGAGCAGTACTTC. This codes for CSVEDRMRGLSEQYF.

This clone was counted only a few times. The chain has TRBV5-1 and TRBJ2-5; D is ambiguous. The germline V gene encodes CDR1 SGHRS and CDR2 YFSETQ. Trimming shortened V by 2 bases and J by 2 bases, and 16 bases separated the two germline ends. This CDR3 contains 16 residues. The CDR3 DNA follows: TGCGCCAGCAGCTTATATGCAACAGAGCCTCAAGAGACCCAGTACTTC. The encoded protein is CASSLYATEPQETQYF.

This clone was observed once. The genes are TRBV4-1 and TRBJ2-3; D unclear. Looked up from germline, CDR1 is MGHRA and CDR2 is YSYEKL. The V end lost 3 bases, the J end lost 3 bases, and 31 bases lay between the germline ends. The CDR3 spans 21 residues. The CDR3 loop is CASSHPTLKPLRRPLTDTQYF. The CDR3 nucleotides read TGCGCCAGCAGCCACCCCACCCTTAAACCACTAAGACGACCCTTAACAGATACGCAGTATTTT.

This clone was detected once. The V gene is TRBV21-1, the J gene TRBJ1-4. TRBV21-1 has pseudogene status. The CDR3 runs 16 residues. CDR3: CASSKESREGDEKLFF. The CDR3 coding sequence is TGTGCCAGCAGCAAGGAGTCGAGGGAGGGGGATGAAAAACTGTTTTTT.

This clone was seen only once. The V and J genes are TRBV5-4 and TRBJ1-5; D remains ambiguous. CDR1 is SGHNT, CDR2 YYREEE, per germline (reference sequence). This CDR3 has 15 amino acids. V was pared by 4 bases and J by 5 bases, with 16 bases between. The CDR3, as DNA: TGTGCCAGCAGCCCTTCGGCAGGTCAAGATCAGCCCCAGCATTTT. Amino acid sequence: CASSPSAGQDQPQHF. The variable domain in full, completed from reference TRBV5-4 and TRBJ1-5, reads ETGVTQSPTHLIKTRGQQVTLRCSSQSGHNTVSWYQQALGQGPQFIFQYYREEENGRGNFPPRFSGLQFPNYSSELNVNALELDDSALYLCASSPSAGQDQPQHFGDGTRLSIL.

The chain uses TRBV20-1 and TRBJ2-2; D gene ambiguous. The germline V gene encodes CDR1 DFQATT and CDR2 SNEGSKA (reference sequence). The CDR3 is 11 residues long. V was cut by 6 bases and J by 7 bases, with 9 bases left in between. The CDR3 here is CSAERDGELFF. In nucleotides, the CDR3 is TGCAGTGCCGAGCGCGACGGGGAGCTGTTTTTT.

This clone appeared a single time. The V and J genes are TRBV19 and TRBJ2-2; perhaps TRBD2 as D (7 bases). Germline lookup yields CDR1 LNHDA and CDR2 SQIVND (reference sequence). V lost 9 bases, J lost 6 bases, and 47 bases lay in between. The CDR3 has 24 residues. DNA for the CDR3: TGTGCCAGGGGGGGAGGGGGGTTGTCGAAACGGGTGGTCCTCAACGGAGCACCGGCCGGGGAGCTGTTTTTT. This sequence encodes CARGGGGLSKRVVLNGAPAGELFF.

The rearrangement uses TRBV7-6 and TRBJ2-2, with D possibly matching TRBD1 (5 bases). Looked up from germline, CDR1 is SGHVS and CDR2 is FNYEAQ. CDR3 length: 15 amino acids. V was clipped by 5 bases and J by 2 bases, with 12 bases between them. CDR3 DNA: TGTGCCAGCAGCCCACACGACAGTAACACCGGGGAGCTGTTTTTT. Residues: CASSPHDSNTGELFF.

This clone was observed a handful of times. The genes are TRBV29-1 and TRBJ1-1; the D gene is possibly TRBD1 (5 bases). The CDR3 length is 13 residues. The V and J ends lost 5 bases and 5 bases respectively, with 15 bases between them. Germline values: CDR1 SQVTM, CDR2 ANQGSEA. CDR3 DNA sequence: TGCAGCGTTTCTCGCCAGGGAAGGACTGAAGCTTTCTTT. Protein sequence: CSVSRQGRTEAFF.

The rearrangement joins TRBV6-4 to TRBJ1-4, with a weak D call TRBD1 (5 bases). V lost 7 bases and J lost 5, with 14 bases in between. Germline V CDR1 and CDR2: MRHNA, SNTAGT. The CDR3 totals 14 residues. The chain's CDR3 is CASIRARGNEKLFF. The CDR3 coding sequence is TGTGCCAGCATAAGGGCCCGGGGGAATGAAAAACTGTTTTTT.

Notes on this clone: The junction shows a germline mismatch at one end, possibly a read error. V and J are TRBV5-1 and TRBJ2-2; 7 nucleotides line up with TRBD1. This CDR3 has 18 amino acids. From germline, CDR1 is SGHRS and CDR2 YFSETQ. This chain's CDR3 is CASSFTTGLAGNAGELFF. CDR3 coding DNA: TGCGCCAGCAGCTTTACGACAGGGCTAGCTGGGAACGCCGGGGAGCTGTTTTTT.

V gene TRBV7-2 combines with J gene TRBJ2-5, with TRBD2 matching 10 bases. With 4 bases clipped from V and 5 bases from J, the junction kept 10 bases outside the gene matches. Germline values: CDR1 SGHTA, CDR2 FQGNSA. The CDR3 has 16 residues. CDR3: CASSSTSGSRLETQYF. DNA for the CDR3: TGTGCCAGCAGCTCGACTAGCGGGTCGCGCCTGGAGACCCAGTACTTC.

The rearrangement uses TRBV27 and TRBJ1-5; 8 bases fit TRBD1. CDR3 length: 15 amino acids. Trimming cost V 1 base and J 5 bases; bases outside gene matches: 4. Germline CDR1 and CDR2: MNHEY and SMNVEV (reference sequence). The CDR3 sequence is CASSLFQTGDQPQHF. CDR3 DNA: TGTGCCAGCAGTTTATTCCAGACAGGGGATCAGCCCCAGCATTTT.